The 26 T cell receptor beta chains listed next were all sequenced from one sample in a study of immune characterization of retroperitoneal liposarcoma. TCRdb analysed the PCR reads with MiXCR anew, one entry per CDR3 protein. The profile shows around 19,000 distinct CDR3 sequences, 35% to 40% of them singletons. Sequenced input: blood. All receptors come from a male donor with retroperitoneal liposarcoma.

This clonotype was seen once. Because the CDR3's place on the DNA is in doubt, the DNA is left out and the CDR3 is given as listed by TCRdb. CDR3 in amino acids: CASKVAGGDSEQYFGPGGRHGYTF. This chain links TRBV6-9 with TRBJ1-2; the table's TRBD1 call for D was not verified on the DNA. The germline V gene has CDR1 MNHGY and CDR2 SVAAGI. The CDR3 has 24 amino acids, counting both end residues.

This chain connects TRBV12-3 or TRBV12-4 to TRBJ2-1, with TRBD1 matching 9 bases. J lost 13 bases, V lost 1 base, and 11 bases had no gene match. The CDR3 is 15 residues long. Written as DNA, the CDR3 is TGTGCCAGCAGTTTAGGTGGACAGGGGACCGAGACCCAGTTCTTC. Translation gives CASSLGGQGTETQFF.

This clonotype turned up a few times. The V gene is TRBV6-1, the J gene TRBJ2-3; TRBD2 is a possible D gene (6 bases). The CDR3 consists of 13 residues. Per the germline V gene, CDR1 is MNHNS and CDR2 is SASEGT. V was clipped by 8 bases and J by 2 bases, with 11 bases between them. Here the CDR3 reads CASGTRITDTQYF. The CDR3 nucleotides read TGTGCCAGCGGGACTCGAATCACAGATACGCAGTATTTT.

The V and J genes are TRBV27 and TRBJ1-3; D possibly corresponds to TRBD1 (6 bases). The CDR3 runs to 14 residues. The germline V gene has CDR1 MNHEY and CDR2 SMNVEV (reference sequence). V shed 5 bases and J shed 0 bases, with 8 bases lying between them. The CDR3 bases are TGTGCCAGCAGTACAGGGCCCTCTGGAAACACCATATATTTT. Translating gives CASSTGPSGNTIYF.

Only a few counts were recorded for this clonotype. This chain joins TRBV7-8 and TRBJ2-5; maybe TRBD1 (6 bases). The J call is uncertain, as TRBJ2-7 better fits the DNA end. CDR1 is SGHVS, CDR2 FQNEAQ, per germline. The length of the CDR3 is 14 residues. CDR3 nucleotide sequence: TGTGCCAGCAGCTTTCAGGGGACCTCCTACGAGCAGTACTTC. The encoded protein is CASSFQGTSYEQYF.

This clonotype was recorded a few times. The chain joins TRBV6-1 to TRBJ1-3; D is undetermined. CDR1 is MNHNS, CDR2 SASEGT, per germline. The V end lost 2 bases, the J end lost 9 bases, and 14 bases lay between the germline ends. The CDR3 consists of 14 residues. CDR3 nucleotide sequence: TGTGCCAGCAGTGAATGGAGGCAGAGCGCCACCATATATTTT. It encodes CASSEWRQSATIYF.

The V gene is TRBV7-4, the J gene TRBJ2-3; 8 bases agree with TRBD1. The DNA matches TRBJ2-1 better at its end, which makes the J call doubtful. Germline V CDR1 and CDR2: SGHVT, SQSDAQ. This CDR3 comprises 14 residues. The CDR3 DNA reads TGTGCCAGCAGCTTCGGACAGGGCCAAGAGACCCAGTTCTTC. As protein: CASSFGQGQETQFF.

The CDR3 bases are TGTGCCAGCAGTTTTTCAGGGGAGGGGAGCAATCAGCCCCAGCATTTT. It yields the protein CASSFSGEGSNQPQHF. V and J are TRBV28 and TRBJ1-5, with D perhaps TRBD1 (6 bases). The CDR3 is made up of 16 amino acids. The germline V and J ends were trimmed by 3 bases and 1 base, with 13 bases remaining between them. The V gene's germline CDR1 is MDHEN and CDR2 SYDVKM.

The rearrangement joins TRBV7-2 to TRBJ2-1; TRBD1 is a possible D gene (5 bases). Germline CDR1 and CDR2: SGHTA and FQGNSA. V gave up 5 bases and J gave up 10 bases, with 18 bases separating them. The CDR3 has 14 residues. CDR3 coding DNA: TGTGCCAGCAGCCCTTTGTATGGGGCCTACGAGCAGTTCTTC. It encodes CASSPLYGAYEQFF.

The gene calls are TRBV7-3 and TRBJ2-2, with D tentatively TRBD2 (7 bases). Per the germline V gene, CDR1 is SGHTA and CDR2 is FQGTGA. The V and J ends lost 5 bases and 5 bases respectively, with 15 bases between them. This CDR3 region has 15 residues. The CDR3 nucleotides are TGTGCCAGCAGCGTAGGGGGGGTCGGAACCGGGGAGCTGTTTTTT. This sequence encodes CASSVGGVGTGELFF.

The CDR3 region is CASSPSYLGRRSYNEQFF. In nucleotides, the CDR3 is TGTGCCAGCAGTCCCTCTTATTTGGGAAGGAGGTCCTACAATGAGCAGTTCTTC. The rearrangement links TRBV12-3 or TRBV12-4 to TRBJ2-1, with D perhaps matching TRBD2 (5 bases). The V gene lost 5 bases and the J gene lost 1 base, with 21 bases spanning the gap. CDR3 length equals 18 residues.

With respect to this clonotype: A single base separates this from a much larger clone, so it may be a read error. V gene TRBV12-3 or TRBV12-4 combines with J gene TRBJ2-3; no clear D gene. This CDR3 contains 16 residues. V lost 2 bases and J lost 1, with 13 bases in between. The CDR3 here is CASSLRTALGTDTQYF. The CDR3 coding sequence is TGTGCCAGCAGTTTAAGAACCGCCCTCGGCACAGATACGCAGTATTTT.

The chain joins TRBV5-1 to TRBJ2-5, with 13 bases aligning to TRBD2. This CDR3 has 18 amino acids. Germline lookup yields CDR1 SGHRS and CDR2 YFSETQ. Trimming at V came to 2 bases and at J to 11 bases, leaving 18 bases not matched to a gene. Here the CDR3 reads CASSFRTSGGISYNEQYF. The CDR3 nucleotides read TGCGCCAGCAGCTTCCGGACTAGCGGGGGCATCTCCTACAATGAGCAGTACTTC.

CDR3 nucleotides: TGTGCCAGCAGTGGACAGACCCAGTTCTTC. The encoded protein is CASSGQTQFF. The chain uses TRBV27 and TRBJ2-5; D perhaps matches TRBD1 (6 bases). The DNA end favors TRBJ2-1, so the J call may be wrong. The germline gives CDR1 MNHEY, CDR2 SMNVEV (reference sequence). The CDR3 runs to 10 residues.

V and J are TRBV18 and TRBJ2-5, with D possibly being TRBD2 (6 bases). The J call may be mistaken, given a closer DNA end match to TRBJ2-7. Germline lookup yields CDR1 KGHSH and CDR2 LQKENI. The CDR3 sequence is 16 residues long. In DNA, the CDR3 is TGTGCCAGCTCACCCCCTAGCGCAGGCCCCTCCTACGAGCAGTACTTC. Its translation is CASSPPSAGPSYEQYF.

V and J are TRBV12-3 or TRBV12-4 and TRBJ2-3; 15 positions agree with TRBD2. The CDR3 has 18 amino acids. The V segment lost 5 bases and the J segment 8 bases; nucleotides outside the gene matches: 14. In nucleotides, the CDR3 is TGTGCCAGCAGTGTTGGACTAGCGGGGGGGGGGGGGGGAGGTACGCAGTATTTT. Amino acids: CASSVGLAGGGGGGTQYF.

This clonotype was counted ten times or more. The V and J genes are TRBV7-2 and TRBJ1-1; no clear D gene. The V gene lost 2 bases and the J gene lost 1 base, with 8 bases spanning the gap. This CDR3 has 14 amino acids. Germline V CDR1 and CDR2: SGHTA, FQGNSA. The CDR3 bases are TGTGCCAGCAGCTTACCGGGGAGGAACACTGAAGCTTTCTTT. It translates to CASSLPGRNTEAFF. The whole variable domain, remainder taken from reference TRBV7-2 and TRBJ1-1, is GAGVSQSPSNKVTEKGKDVELRCDPISGHTALYWYRQSLGQGLEFLIYFQGNSAPDKSGLPSDRFSAERTGGSVSTLTIQRTQQEDSAVYLCASSLPGRNTEAFFGQGTRLTVV.

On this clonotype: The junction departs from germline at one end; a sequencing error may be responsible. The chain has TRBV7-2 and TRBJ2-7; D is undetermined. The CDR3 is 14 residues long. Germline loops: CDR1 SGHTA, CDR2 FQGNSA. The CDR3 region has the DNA TGTGCCAGCACCTTAGGGCCAGGTATCCACGAGAAGTACTTC. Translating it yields CASTLGPGIHEKYF.

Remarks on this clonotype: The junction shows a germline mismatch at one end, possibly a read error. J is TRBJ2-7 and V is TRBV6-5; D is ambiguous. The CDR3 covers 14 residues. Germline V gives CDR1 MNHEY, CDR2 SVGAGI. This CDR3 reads CASTSGPYNSPPHF. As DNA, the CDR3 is TGTGCCAGCACCTCCGGGCCCTATAATTCCCCCCCCCACTTC.

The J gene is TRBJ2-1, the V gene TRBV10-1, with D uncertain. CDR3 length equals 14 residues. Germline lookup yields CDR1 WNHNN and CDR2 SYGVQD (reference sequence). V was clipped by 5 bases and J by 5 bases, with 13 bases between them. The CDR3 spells CASSLGSQDNEQFF. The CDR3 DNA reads TGCGCCAGCAGTTTGGGCAGCCAAGACAATGAGCAGTTCTTC.

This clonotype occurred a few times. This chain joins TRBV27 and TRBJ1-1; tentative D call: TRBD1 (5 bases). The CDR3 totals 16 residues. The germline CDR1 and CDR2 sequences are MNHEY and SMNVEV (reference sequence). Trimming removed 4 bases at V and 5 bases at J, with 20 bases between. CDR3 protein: CASSSTGKGTVTEAFF. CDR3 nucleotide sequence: TGTGCCAGCAGTTCTACGGGGAAAGGGACGGTAACTGAAGCTTTCTTT.

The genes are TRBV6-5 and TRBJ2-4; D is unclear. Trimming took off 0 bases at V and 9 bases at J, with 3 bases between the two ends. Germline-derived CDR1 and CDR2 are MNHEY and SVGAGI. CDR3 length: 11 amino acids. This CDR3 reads CASSYSGIQYF. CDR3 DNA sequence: TGTGCCAGCAGTTACTCGGGCATTCAGTACTTC.

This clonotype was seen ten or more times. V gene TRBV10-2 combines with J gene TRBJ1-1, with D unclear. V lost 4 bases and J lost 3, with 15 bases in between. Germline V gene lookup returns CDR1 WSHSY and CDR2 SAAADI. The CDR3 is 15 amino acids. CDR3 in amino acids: CASSVVTPKDTEAFF. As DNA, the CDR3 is TGCGCCAGCAGTGTGGTAACACCAAAAGACACTGAAGCTTTCTTT.

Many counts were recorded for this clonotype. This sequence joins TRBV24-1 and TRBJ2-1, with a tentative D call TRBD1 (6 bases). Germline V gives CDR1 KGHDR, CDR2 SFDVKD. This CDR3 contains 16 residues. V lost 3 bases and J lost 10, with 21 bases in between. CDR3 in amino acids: CATSDVPNTGIREQFF. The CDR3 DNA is TGTGCCACCAGTGATGTCCCGAACACAGGGATCAGGGAGCAGTTCTTC.

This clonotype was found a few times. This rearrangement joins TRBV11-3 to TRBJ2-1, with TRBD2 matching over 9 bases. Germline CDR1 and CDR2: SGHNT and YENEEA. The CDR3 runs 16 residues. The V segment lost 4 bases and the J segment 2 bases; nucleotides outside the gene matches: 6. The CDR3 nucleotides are TGTGCCAGCAGCTCGACTAGCGGAGGACCCTACAATGAGCAGTTCTTC. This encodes CASSSTSGGPYNEQFF.

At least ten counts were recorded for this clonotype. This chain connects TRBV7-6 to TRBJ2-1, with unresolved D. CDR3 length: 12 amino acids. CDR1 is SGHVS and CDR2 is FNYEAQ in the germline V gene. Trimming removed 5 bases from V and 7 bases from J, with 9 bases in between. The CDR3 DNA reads TGTGCCAGCAGCCTCCTATGGAATGAGCAGTTCTTC. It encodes CASSLLWNEQFF.